This TCR beta chain was recovered during a study of T cells in tumors after PD-1 blockade (dated by TCRdb to the late 2010s). Concerning the study at large: Patients with prior checkpoint blockade, systemic immunosuppressant use, or recent radiotherapy or other anti-cancer therapy within 4 weeks were excluded. Treatment consisted of either cemiplimab 350 mg every 2 weeks or pembrolizumab 200 mg every 3 weeks. To compare clonotypes in blood versus tumor, bulk TCR sequencing was run on around eleven peripheral blood samples drawn from about five patients. On average, peripheral blood samples yielded 40,000 or so unique clonotypes and about 110,000 TCR templates (range roughly 22,000-257,772). Some patients also continued taking vismodegib 150 mg daily during anti-PD-1 treatment. The study performed paired single-cell RNA and TCR sequencing on site-matched tumors from BCC or SCC patients before and after anti-PD-1 therapy. Clinical response was assessed using RECIST version 1.1.

The time point label here, explained by the study, means: after anti-PD-1 therapy. Genomic DNA extracted from tumor biopsies or peripheral blood was used for bulk TCRbeta sequencing, with input ranging from about 616 ng to 6,500 ng. Every patient had histologically proven advanced or metastatic basal or squamous cell carcinoma and was a poor candidate for surgical resection. The basal cell carcinoma cohort was made up of more than 10 patients, and bulk tumor TCR sequencing was performed for seven or eight of these patients. Deep TCRbeta sequencing was performed with the immunoSEQ platform. On the authors' methods: Only productive rearrangements were exported from the immunoSEQ Analyzer for further analysis. T cell phenotypes were assigned to bulk TCRbeta clonotypes by matching the clonotypes to single-cell RNA+TCR-seq clones with the same TCRbeta sequence. Clone enrichment in tumor was calculated as tumor frequency divided by PBMC frequency from bulk TCR sequencing. GLIPH was used to sort TCRs into specificity groups, which are clusters of distinct TCRs that likely recognize common antigens through shared CDR3 motifs. TCRdb's version of the immuneACCESS table is confined to in-frame rearrangements and falls short of the full clone set. An unresolved V gene accounts for under half of the shortfall where checked; the remainder is of unknown origin. From that table come the V and J calls and clone size; the DNA was used to work out D and trimming. The table for this sample lists some 25,000 clones; 80% to 85% of them were counted only once. The ten largest clonotypes hold around 12% of the sample.

The V end gives up 2 bases and the J end 6 bases, leaving 6 bases in the junction not matched to a gene. The germline V gene (reference sequence) supplies CDR1 GTSNPN and CDR2 SVGIG. Including cysteine and phenylalanine, the CDR3 has 14 amino acids. The kept DNA is CDR3 alone, 42 bases in frame from the first base. On this clone itself: Its antigen is still unknown. No clone much larger than this one lies a single base away; base qualities are absent.

Study-level results and caveats: The source of novel T cell clones was not identified and could include lymphoid organs or rare unexpanded clones within the tumor or its periphery. Roughly 40% of TCR clonotypes from the tumor were detected in blood, and certain novel exhausted tumor clones were present in blood collected before treatment, which suggests recruitment from the periphery.

This receptor was identified in a human donor with basal cell carcinoma. Sample: PBMCs, taken after anti-PD-1 treatment. This receptor chain uses TRBV30 and TRBJ1-4, with 7 junctional bases fitting TRBD1. The CDR3 reads as follows: CAWSPRGQYEKLFF. The nucleotide sequence reads TGTGCCTGGAGTCCCCGGGGACAGTATGAAAAACTGTTTTTT.